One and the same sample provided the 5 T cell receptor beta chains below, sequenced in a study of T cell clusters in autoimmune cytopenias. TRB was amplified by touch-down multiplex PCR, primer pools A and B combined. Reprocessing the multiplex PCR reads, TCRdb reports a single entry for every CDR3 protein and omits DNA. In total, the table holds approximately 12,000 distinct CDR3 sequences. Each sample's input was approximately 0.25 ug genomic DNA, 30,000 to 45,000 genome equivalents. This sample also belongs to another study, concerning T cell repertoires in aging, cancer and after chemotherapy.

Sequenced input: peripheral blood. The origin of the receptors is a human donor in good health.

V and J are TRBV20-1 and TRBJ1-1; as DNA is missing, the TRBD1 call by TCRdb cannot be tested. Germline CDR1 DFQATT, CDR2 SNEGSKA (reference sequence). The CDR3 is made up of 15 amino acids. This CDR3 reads CSVKVPRGWNTEAFF.

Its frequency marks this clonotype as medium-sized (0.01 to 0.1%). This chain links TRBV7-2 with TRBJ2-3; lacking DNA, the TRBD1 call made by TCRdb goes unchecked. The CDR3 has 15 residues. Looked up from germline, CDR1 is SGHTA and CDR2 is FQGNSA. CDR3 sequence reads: CASSLAGGRHDTQYF.

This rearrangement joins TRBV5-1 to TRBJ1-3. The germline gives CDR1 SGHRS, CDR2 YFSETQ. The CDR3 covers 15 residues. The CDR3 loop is CASSPDGTSGNTIYF.

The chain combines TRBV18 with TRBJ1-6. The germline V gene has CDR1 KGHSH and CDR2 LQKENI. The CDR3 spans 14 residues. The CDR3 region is CASSPQGAGSPLHF.

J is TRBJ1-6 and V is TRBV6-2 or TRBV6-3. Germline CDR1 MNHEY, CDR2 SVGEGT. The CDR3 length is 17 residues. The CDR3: CASSYHVSGRTYSPLHF.